Sequencing of this TCR beta chain was carried out in a study of cytomegalovirus exposure and HLA in healthy donors. Across the study: An earlier analysis found fewer than 140 million unique TCR beta sequences from about 190 million T cells.

Germline assignment: CDR1 SGDLS and CDR2 YYNGEE. V gave up 4 bases and J gave up 4 bases; unmatched junction bases: 13. This CDR3 spans 16 amino acids. 13 Jbeta primers and 60 Vbeta primers were used for the PCR. In the authors' workflow: Later reanalysis found tens of millions of unique TCR beta chains, some 10 million of them shared. Profiled with immunoSEQ multiplex PCR; TCRdb holds only in-frame clones, not every one. Clonal size and the V and J genes are those of that table, whereas D and trimming came from the DNA. The data contain more than 95,000 clones, about 78% of them singletons. V gene TRBV9 combines with J gene TRBJ1-2, with TRBD1 matching over 7 bases. The sequenced sample was PBMCs. The receptor was isolated from a man younger than 45 in good health and CMV-seronegative. CDR3 region: CASSRDSASSGYGYTF. The CDR3 nucleotides are TGTGCCAGCAGCCGGGACAGCGCTTCGAGTGGCTATGGCTACACCTTC.